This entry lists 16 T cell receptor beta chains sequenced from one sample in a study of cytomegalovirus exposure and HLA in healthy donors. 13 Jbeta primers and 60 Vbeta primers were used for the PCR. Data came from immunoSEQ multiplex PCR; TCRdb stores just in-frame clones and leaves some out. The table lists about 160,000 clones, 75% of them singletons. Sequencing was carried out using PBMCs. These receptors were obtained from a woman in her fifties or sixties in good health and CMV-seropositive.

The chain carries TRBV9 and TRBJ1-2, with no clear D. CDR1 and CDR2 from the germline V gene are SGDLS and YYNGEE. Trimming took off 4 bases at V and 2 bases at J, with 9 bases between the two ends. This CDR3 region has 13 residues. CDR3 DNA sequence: TGTGCCAGCAGCTCCCCCAGGAACTATGGCTACACCTTC. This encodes CASSSPRNYGYTF.

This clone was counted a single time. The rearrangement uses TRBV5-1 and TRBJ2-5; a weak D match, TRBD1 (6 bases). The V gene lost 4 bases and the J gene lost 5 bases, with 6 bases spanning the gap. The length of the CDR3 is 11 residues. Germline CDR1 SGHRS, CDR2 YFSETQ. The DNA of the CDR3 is TGCGCCAGCAGCCAGGGGGAGACCCAGTACTTC. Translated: CASSQGETQYF.

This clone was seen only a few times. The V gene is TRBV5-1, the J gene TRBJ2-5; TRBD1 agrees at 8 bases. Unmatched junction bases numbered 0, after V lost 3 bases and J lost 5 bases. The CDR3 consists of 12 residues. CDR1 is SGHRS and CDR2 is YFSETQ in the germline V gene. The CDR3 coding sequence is TGCGCCAGCAGCTGGACAGGGGAGACCCAGTACTTC. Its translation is CASSWTGETQYF.

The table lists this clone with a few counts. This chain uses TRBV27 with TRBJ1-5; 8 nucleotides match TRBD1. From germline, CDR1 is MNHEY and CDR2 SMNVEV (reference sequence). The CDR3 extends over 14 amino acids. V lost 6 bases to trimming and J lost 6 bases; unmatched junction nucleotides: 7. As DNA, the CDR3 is TGTGCCAGCAGCCAGACAGGGGCGAGTCAGCCCCAGCATTTT. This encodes CASSQTGASQPQHF.

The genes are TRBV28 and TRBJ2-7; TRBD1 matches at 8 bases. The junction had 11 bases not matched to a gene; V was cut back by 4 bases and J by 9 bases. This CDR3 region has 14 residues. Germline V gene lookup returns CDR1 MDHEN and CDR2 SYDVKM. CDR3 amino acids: CASSSGQGTQGQYF. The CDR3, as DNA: TGTGCCAGCAGTTCCGGACAGGGAACCCAGGGGCAGTACTTC.

CDR3 DNA: TGTGCCACCAGCAGGGGGATTGGGACTGGGGAGACCCAGTACTTC. This translates into CATSRGIGTGETQYF. The rearrangement joins TRBV15 to TRBJ2-5, with D tentatively TRBD2 (6 bases). The CDR3 runs 15 residues. V lost 3 bases to trimming and J lost 5 bases, with 16 bases between them. CDR1 is LNHNV and CDR2 is YYDKDF in the germline V gene (reference sequence).

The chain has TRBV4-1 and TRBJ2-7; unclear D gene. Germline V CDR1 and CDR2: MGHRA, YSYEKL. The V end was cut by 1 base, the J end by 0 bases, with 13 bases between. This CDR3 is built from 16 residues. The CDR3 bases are TGCGCCAGCAGCCAAGCCGCGTTCTCCGTCTCCTACGAGCAGTACTTC. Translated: CASSQAAFSVSYEQYF.

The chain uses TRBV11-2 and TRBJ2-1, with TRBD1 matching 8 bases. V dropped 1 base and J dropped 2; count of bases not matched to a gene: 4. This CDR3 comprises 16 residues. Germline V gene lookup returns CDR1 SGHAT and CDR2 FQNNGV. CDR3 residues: CASSLVLQGAYNEQFF. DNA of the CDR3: TGTGCCAGCAGCTTAGTGTTACAGGGGGCCTACAATGAGCAGTTCTTC.

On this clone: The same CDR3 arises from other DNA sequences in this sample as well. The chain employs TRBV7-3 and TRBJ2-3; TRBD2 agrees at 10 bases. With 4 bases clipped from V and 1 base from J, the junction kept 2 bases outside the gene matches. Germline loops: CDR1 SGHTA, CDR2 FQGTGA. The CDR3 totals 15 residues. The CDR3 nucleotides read TGTGCCAGCAGCTCCGGACTAGCGGGCACAGATACGCAGTATTTT. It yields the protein CASSSGLAGTDTQYF.

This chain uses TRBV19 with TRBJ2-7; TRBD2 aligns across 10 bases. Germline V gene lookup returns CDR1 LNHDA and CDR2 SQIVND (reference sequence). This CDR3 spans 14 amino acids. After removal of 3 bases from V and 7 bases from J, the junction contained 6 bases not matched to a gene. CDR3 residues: CASSIELAGREQYF. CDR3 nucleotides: TGTGCCAGTAGTATCGAACTAGCGGGGAGAGAGCAGTACTTC.

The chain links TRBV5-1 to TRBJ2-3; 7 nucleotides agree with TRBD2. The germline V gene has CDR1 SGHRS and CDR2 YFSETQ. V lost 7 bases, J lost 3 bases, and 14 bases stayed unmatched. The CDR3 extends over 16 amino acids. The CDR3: CASRLPLSGLTDTQYF. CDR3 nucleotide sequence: TGCGCCAGCCGTCTCCCGCTTAGCGGGTTGACAGATACGCAGTATTTT. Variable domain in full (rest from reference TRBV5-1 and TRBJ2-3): KAGVTQTPRYLIKTRGQQVTLSCSPISGHRSVSWYQQTPGQGLQFLFEYFSETQRNKGNFPGRFSGRQFSNSRSEMNVSTLELGDSALYLCASRLPLSGLTDTQYFGPGTRLTVL.

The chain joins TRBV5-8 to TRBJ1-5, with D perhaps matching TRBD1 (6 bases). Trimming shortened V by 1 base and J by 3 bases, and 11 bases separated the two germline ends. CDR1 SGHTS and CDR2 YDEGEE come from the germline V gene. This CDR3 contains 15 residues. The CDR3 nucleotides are TGTGCCAGCAGCTTGCCAACAGGGCACAATCAGCCCCAGCATTTT. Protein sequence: CASSLPTGHNQPQHF. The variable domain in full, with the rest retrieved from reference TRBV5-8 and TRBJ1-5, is EAGVTQSPTHLIKTRGQQATLRCSPISGHTSVYWYQQALGLGLQFLLWYDEGEERNRGNFPPRFSGRQFPNYSSELNVNALELEDSALYLCASSLPTGHNQPQHFGDGTRLSIL.

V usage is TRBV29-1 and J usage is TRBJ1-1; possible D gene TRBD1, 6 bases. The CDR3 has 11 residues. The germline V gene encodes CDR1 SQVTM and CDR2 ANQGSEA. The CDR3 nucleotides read TGCAGTGGGGGACAGAACACTGAAGCTTTCTTT. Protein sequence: CSGGQNTEAFF. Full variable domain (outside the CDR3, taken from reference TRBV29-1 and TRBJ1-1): SAVISQKPSRDICQRGTSLTIQCQVDSQVTMMFWYRQQPGQSLTLIATANQGSEATYESGFVIDKFPISRPNLTFSTLTVSNMSPEDSSIYLCSGGQNTEAFFGQGTRLTVV.

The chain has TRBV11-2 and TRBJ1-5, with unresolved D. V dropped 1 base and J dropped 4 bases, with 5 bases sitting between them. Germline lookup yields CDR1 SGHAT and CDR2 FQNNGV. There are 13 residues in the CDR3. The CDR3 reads CASSLARNQPQHF. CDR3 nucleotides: TGTGCCAGCAGCTTAGCCAGAAATCAGCCCCAGCATTTT.

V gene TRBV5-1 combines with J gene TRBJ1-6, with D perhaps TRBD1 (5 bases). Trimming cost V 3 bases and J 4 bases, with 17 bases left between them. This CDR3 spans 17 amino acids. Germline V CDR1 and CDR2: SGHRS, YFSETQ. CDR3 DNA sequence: TGCGCCAGCAGCTCTGAGAACCGGGACTCATATAATTCACCCCTCCACTTT. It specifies CASSSENRDSYNSPLHF.

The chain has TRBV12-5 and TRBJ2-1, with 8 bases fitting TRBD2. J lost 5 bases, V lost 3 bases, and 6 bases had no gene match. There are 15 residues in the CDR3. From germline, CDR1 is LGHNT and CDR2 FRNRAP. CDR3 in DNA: TGTGCTAGTGGTTTTGGCGGGGGGCCCAACAATGAGCAGTTCTTC. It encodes CASGFGGGPNNEQFF.